These 20 T cell receptor beta chains were all obtained from the same sample, sequenced in a study of cytomegalovirus exposure and HLA in healthy donors. With 60 Vbeta and 13 Jbeta primers, the PCR was carried out. Some clones are missing from TCRdb's copy, which holds only in-frame ones; the method was immunoSEQ multiplex PCR. The sample gives about 200,000 clones, roughly 77% of which show up once; roughly 3.1% is in the top ten. The sample was PBMCs. The source of these receptors is a man aged 35 to 55 in good health and CMV-seropositive.

The chain uses TRBV6-4 and TRBJ2-1; D is unclear. The germline CDR1 and CDR2 sequences are MRHNA and SNTAGT. The ends were cut back, 0 bases at V and 4 bases at J, with 7 bases in the middle. The CDR3 contains 14 residues. The CDR3 DNA sequence: TGTGCCAGCAGTGACTCGGGCTCGTACAATGAGCAGTTCTTC. Protein product: CASSDSGSYNEQFF.

The chain is built from TRBV1 and TRBJ2-3; no check of the table's D call, TRBD2, against the DNA was made. TRBV1 is reported as a pseudogene. The CDR3 runs to 17 residues. In DNA, the CDR3 is TGCACCAGCAGCCAAAACTCACAGCGGAAGCCCCCCGATACGCAGTATTTT. Translation gives CTSSQNSQRKPPDTQYF.

This chain joins TRBV14 and TRBJ2-3, with 8 bases identical to TRBD1. V trimming: 5 bases; J trimming: 4 bases; junction bases outside the gene matches: 5. Germline CDR1 SGHDN, CDR2 FVKESK. This CDR3 comprises 14 residues. In DNA form, the CDR3 reads TGTGCCAGCAGCAAGGACAGGGTCGCAGATACGCAGTATTTT. Protein sequence: CASSKDRVADTQYF.

The chain is built from TRBV5-6 and TRBJ2-5, with 7 bases identical to TRBD1. Germline V gene data show CDR1 as SGHDT and CDR2 as YYEEEE. CDR3 length: 15 residues. Trimming took 4 bases from V and 4 from J; bases not matched to a gene: 10. The CDR3 DNA follows: TGTGCCAGCAGCCGCCGAACCACAGGGGCAGAGACCCAGTACTTC. Translated: CASSRRTTGAETQYF.

The rearrangement links TRBV6-6 to TRBJ1-1; tentatively, D is TRBD1 (6 bases). The germline CDR1 and CDR2 sequences are MNHNY and SVGAGI (reference sequence). V was cut by 6 bases and J by 1 base, with 9 bases left in between. The CDR3 loop spans 13 amino acids. CDR3 sequence: CASSRQENTEAFF. In DNA, the CDR3 is TGTGCCAGCAGCCGACAGGAGAACACTGAAGCTTTCTTT.

The chain couples TRBV19 to TRBJ1-2; tentatively, D is TRBD1 (5 bases). Trimming pared 3 bases from V and 4 bases from J, leaving 9 bases between. The CDR3 has 13 residues. Germline V gene lookup returns CDR1 LNHDA and CDR2 SQIVND (reference sequence). CDR3 sequence reads: CASSIDSFYGYTF. CDR3 coding DNA: TGTGCCAGTAGTATCGACAGCTTCTATGGCTACACCTTC.

The DNA of the CDR3 is TGTGCCAGCAGCGCAGGGGATAGCAATCAGCCCCAGCATTTT. It encodes CASSAGDSNQPQHF. V is TRBV28 and J is TRBJ1-5; D possibly corresponds to TRBD1 (6 bases). The CDR3 is 14 residues long. Germline V CDR1 and CDR2: MDHEN, SYDVKM. The ends were cut back, 6 bases at V and 0 bases at J, with 9 bases in the middle. The variable domain in full, with the rest retrieved from reference TRBV28 and TRBJ1-5, is DVKVTQSSRYLVKRTGEKVFLECVQDMDHENMFWYRQDPGLGLRLIYFSYDVKMKEKGDIPEGYSVSREKKERFSLILESASTNQTSMYLCASSAGDSNQPQHFGDGTRLSIL.

Here the CDR3 DNA reads TGTGCCAGCAGTGAGCTAGGACAGGATAATTCACCCCTCCACTTT. Translating gives CASSELGQDNSPLHF. The chain uses TRBV2 and TRBJ1-6; 7 bases match TRBD1. Losses at the gene ends were 3 bases for V and 5 bases for J; bases not matched to a gene: 4. The germline V gene has CDR1 SNHLY and CDR2 FYNNEI. CDR3 length: 15 residues.

The J gene is TRBJ1-2, the V gene TRBV10-3; D might be TRBD1 (6 bases). V was trimmed by 4 bases and J by 0 bases, leaving 9 bases between them. This CDR3 is built from 14 residues. The germline V gene has CDR1 ENHRY and CDR2 SYGVKD. The DNA for the CDR3 is TGTGCCATCAGTGCGACAGGCACTAACTATGGCTACACCTTC. Amino acids: CAISATGTNYGYTF.

The V call is TRBV4-3, the J call TRBJ2-2; D is perhaps TRBD2 (5 bases). CDR1 is LGHNA and CDR2 is YSLEER in the germline V gene. Trimming shortened V by 0 bases and J by 2 bases, and 7 bases separated the two germline ends. CDR3 size: 15 residues. The CDR3 spells CASSQDGLNTGELFF. The CDR3 DNA reads as TGCGCCAGCAGCCAAGATGGACTTAACACCGGGGAGCTGTTTTTT.

The chain employs TRBV7-9 and TRBJ2-1; D unclear. CDR3 length: 14 residues. The V end lost 3 bases, the J end lost 2 bases, and 8 bases lay between the germline ends. Germline V lookup: CDR1 SEHNR, CDR2 FQNEAQ (reference sequence). The DNA for the CDR3 is TGTGCCAGCAGCTTGCCCCGCGCCTACAATGAGCAGTTCTTC. Translating it yields CASSLPRAYNEQFF.

This clone came up a few times. The rearrangement joins TRBV5-5 to TRBJ2-2; D is perhaps TRBD2 (5 bases). V was cut by 6 bases and J by 2 bases, with 11 bases left in between. The V gene's germline CDR1 is SGHKS and CDR2 YYEKEE (reference sequence). The CDR3 has 14 residues. The CDR3 DNA sequence: TGTGCCAGCATGCTGGACTTTAACACCGGGGAGCTGTTTTTT. Translating it yields CASMLDFNTGELFF.

V is TRBV9 and J is TRBJ2-2; D is possibly TRBD2 (5 bases). Germline CDR1 SGDLS, CDR2 YYNGEE. The CDR3 extends over 15 amino acids. The V end lost 1 base, the J end lost 4 bases, and 11 bases lay between the germline ends. CDR3 DNA: TGTGCCAGCAGCGTACCTAGCTTGGGCACCGGGGAGCTGTTTTTT. Its translation is CASSVPSLGTGELFF.

The V gene is TRBV10-3, the J gene TRBJ2-3; TRBD2 matches 8 bases. Germline values: CDR1 ENHRY, CDR2 SYGVKD. The V segment lost 7 bases and the J segment 1 base; nucleotides outside the gene matches: 4. The CDR3 covers 14 residues. The CDR3, as DNA: TGTGCCATCAACCCGCGGGGGGGCACAGATACGCAGTATTTT. Encoded protein: CAINPRGGTDTQYF.

The CDR3 region is CASSENAGPLRAFF. The CDR3 nucleotides are TGTGCCAGCAGTGAAAACGCAGGCCCTCTCAGAGCTTTCTTT. V usage is TRBV6-5 and J usage is TRBJ1-1; no reliable D call. This CDR3 is 14 amino acids long. Per the germline V gene, CDR1 is MNHEY and CDR2 is SVGAGI. The V and J ends lost 5 bases and 10 bases respectively, with 20 bases between them.

This clone came up a few times. V and J are TRBV5-4 and TRBJ1-2; TRBD1 matches at 7 bases. The germline V gene encodes CDR1 SGHNT and CDR2 YYREEE (reference sequence). This CDR3 is built from 13 residues. V shed 4 bases, J shed 8 bases, and the junction held 8 bases outside the gene matches. CDR3 residues: CASSPGQVRGYTF. CDR3 nucleotide sequence: TGTGCCAGCAGCCCCGGACAGGTACGGGGCTACACCTTC.

The gene calls are TRBV4-1 and TRBJ1-2, with D maybe TRBD1 (5 bases). Trimming cost V 0 bases and J 0 bases, with 11 bases left between them. CDR3 length equals 16 residues. CDR1 and CDR2 from the germline V gene are MGHRA and YSYEKL. CDR3 protein: CASSQETRVANYGYTF. CDR3 nucleotide sequence: TGCGCCAGCAGCCAAGAGACCAGGGTAGCTAACTATGGCTACACCTTC.

This chain connects TRBV28 to TRBJ2-1; 8 bases match TRBD2. The CDR3 is made up of 18 amino acids. J lost 0 bases, V lost 6 bases, and 13 bases had no gene match. Germline-derived CDR1 and CDR2 are MDHEN and SYDVKM. CDR3 sequence: CASRRLAGLPSSYNEQFF. DNA for the CDR3: TGTGCCAGCAGGAGGCTAGCGGGCCTACCGAGCTCCTACAATGAGCAGTTCTTC.

The chain couples TRBV5-6 to TRBJ2-1, with 9 positions matching TRBD1. The CDR3 extends over 15 amino acids. CDR1 and CDR2 (germline): SGHDT, YYEEEE. The V gene end was trimmed by 0 bases and the J gene end by 6 bases; junction bases not matched to a gene: 4. CDR3 in DNA: TGTGCCAGCAGCTTGGGGGACAGGGAGGTCAATGAGCAGTTCTTC. Translated: CASSLGDREVNEQFF.

This clone has more than one count but fewer than ten. This chain uses TRBV10-3 with TRBJ1-4; TRBD1 matches at 8 bases. Per germline, CDR1 ENHRY and CDR2 SYGVKD. V lost 4 bases to trimming and J lost 14 bases; unmatched junction nucleotides: 6. This CDR3 contains 12 residues. CDR3 residues: CAISGGGTGLFF. Here the CDR3 DNA reads TGTGCCATCAGTGGTGGGGGGACAGGCCTGTTTTTT.